This T cell receptor beta chain is from a study of preoperative IRX-2 immunotherapy in early breast cancer. Using immunoSEQ multiplex PCR, the repertoire was profiled, and TCRdb retains in-frame clones only, with some absent. The sample lists approximately 96,000 clones, 75% to 90% seen once, with roughly 2% in the top ten. As to treatment: preoperative locoregional IRX-2 cytokine immunotherapy. This phase Ib study tested locoregional IRX-2 cytokine immunotherapy given before surgery. As regards this clone: One end of the junction varies from germline; a read error may be responsible.

There are 15 residues in the CDR3. The germline V gene encodes CDR1 SGHNT and CDR2 YENEEA. This TCR came from a human donor with breast cancer. The genes are TRBV11-3 and TRBJ1-3; tentative D call: TRBD1 (5 bases). Source: tumor tissue, taken after IRX-2 immunotherapy. This CDR3 is CASSFGTYSENTIYF. CDR3 sequence (DNA): TGTGCCAGCAGCTTCGGGACCTACTCTGAAAACACCATATATTTT.